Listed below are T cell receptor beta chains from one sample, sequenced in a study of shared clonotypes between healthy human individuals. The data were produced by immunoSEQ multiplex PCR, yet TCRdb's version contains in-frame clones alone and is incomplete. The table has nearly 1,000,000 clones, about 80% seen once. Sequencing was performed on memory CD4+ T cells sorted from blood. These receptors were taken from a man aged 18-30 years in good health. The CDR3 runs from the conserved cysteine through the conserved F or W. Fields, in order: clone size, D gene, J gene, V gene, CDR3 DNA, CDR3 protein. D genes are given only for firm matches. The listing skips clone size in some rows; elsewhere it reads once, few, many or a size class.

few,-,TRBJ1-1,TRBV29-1,TGCAGCGTTGAACAGGGGATCAGCACTGAAGCTTTCTTT,CSVEQGISTEAFF
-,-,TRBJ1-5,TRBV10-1,TGCGCCAGCAGTGAAGGAACCGGTCGTCAGCCCCAGCATTTT,CASSEGTGRQPQHF
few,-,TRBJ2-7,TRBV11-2,TGTGCCAGCAGCTTAATCCCTTACGAGCAGTACTTC,CASSLIPYEQYF
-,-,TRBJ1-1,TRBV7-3,TGTGCCAGCAGCTTGGTCTCGGGCACTGAAGCTTTCTTT,CASSLVSGTEAFF
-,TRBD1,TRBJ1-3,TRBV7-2,TGTGCCAGCAGCTCAGGGGGTCTCGGAGGAAACACCATATATTTT,CASSSGGLGGNTIYF
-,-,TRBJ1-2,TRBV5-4,TGTGCCAGCAGCTTGGGCGCCGGGACTAACTATGGCTACACCTTC,CASSLGAGTNYGYTF
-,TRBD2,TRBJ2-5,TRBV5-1,TGCGCCAGCAGCCGTCTGGCGGGAGAGAACCAAGAGACCCAGTACTTC,CASSRLAGENQETQYF
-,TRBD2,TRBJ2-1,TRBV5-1,TGCGCCAGCAGCTTGGGGGACTACCACGTCGAGCAGTTCTTC,CASSLGDYHVEQFF
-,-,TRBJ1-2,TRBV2,TGTGCCAGCCGAACTGACAGTGTCAACTATGGCTACACCTTC,CASRTDSVNYGYTF
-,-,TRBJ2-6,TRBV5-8,TGTGCCAGCAGCTTGGAGGACAGCTCTGGGGCCAACGTCCTGACTTTC,CASSLEDSSGANVLTF
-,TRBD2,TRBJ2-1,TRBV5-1,TGCGCCAGCAGCTTGGAAGCGGGGTACAATGAGCAGTTCTTC,CASSLEAGYNEQFF
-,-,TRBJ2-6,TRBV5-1,TGCGCCAGCAGCTTGGCTTCGGGACCTGGGGCCAACGTCCTGACTTTC,CASSLASGPGANVLTF
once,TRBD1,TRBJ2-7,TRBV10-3,TGTGCCATCAGTGATAAAGACAGGGGCAAGGACGAGCAGTACTTC,CAISDKDRGKDEQYF
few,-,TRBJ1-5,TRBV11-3,TGTGCCCCCAAATCGGACAGCCGGAGGTCCAATCAGCCCCAGCATTTT,CAPKSDSRRSNQPQHF
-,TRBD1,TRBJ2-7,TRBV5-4,TGTGCCAGCAGCTCAAGGGGACAGGGGGCCACCGAGCAGTACTTC,CASSSRGQGATEQYF
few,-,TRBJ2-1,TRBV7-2,TGTGCCAGCAGCCGAGAGGGGGTATCCTACAATGAGCAGTTCTTC,CASSREGVSYNEQFF
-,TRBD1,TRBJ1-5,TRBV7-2,TGTGCCAGCAGCGCGACAGGGGGAGGAGGCAATCAGCCCCAGCATTTT,CASSATGGGGNQPQHF
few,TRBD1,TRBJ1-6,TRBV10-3,TGTGCCATCAGTGAGTCGACAGGGACGACACCCCTCCACTTT,CAISESTGTTPLHF
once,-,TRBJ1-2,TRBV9,TGTGCCAGCAGCGTAGAGGCGGGACCCCGGGGCTACACCTTC,CASSVEAGPRGYTF
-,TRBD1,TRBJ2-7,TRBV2,TGTGCCAGCAGGAGACAGGGGGCGACCTACGAGCAGTACTTC,CASRRQGATYEQYF
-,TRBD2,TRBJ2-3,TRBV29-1,TGCAGCGGGACGCGACTAGCGAGAAGGGGAGATACGCAGTATTTT,CSGTRLARRGDTQYF
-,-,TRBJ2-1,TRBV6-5,TGTGCCAGCAGTTACGGGGGGCGCCCTAGGGATGAGCAGTTCTTC,CASSYGGRPRDEQFF
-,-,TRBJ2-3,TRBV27,TGTGCCAGCAGTTTGACGGATACGCAGTATTTT,CASSLTDTQYF
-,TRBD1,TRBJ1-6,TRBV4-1,TGCGCCAGCAGCCTCCCGGGACAGGGCGGTTCACCCCTCCACTTT,CASSLPGQGGSPLHF
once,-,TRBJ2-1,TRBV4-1,TGCGCCAGCAGCCACCCAGGCCCGGGCTCCTACAATGAGCAGTTCTTC,CASSHPGPGSYNEQFF